The 19 T cell receptor beta chains reported below all come from one sample, sequenced in a study of identical twins. TCRdb processed the 5' RACE reads anew with MiXCR; each CDR3 protein has one entry. The sample lists under 800,000 distinct CDR3 sequences, 21% occurring once. These data also formed part of another study, on T cells expressing NK-cell markers.

The sequenced material came from PBMCs. All receptors come from a woman aged 18 to 35 in good health.

The rearrangement links TRBV29-1 to TRBJ2-7; a weak D match, TRBD2 (5 bases). The length of the CDR3 is 14 residues. V was clipped by 4 bases and J by 0 bases, with 13 bases between them. Germline-derived CDR1 and CDR2 are SQVTM and ANQGSEA. The CDR3 region has the DNA TGCAGCGTTGTAGTCAGGAGGAGCTCCTACGAGCAGTACTTC. The encoded protein is CSVVVRRSSYEQYF.

The chain uses TRBV20-1 and TRBJ2-2; 11 nucleotides align to TRBD2. The germline gives CDR1 DFQATT, CDR2 SNEGSKA (reference sequence). The CDR3 runs to 18 residues. V shed 0 bases, J shed 4 bases, and the junction held 10 bases outside the gene matches. CDR3 loop: CSARDPTSGGLSTGELFF. For the CDR3, the DNA is TGCAGTGCTAGAGATCCTACTAGCGGGGGCCTTAGCACCGGGGAGCTGTTTTTT.

V usage is TRBV7-9 and J usage is TRBJ2-1, with a weak D call TRBD2 (5 bases). Germline V gene lookup returns CDR1 SEHNR and CDR2 FQNEAQ (reference sequence). This CDR3 contains 14 residues. Trimming took 5 bases from V and 2 from J, leaving 10 bases between them. CDR3 DNA: TGTGCCAGCAGCGGGAGTACAACCTACAATGAGCAGTTCTTC. Translating gives CASSGSTTYNEQFF.

The V gene is TRBV5-1, the J gene TRBJ2-4; 8 nucleotides line up with TRBD1. This CDR3 region has 14 residues. With V trimmed by 6 bases and J by 6 bases, 8 bases remained unmatched. CDR1 SGHRS and CDR2 YFSETQ come from the germline V gene. The CDR3 DNA is TGCGCCAGCACCCCAGGGGGCAGGGGAAACATTCAGTACTTC. As protein: CASTPGGRGNIQYF.

The rearrangement uses TRBV15 and TRBJ2-1; D not resolved. The CDR3 covers 13 residues. With 5 bases removed from V and 1 base from J, the gap between germline ends came to 6 bases. CDR1 LNHNV and CDR2 YYDKDF come from the germline V gene (reference sequence). The CDR3 DNA sequence: TGTGCCACCAGCTCAGAATCCTACAATGAGCAGTTCTTC. This translates into CATSSESYNEQFF.

V usage is TRBV9 and J usage is TRBJ2-3; no firm D call. The CDR3 is made up of 19 amino acids. The germline CDR1 and CDR2 sequences are SGDLS and YYNGEE. The V gene lost 4 bases and the J gene lost 2 bases, with 26 bases spanning the gap. CDR3 bases: TGTGCCAGCAGCCCTCACTGGAAGGCTGGGCGTGCGGCCACAGATACGCAGTATTTT. Its translation is CASSPHWKAGRAATDTQYF.

This clonotype occurred a few times. The V call is TRBV6-2 or TRBV6-3, the J call TRBJ2-1; 8 nucleotides agree with TRBD2. Germline CDR1 reads MNHEY; CDR2 reads SVGEGT. This CDR3 comprises 16 residues. V was clipped by 0 bases and J by 4 bases; unmatched bases: 5. The CDR3 region is CASSYSGTRKYNEQFF. DNA for the CDR3: TGTGCCAGCAGTTACTCCGGGACTAGAAAGTACAATGAGCAGTTCTTC.

The rearrangement links TRBV5-1 to TRBJ2-1, with TRBD1 identical over 8 bases. The CDR3 consists of 14 residues. Losses at the gene ends were 3 bases for V and 9 bases for J; bases not matched to a gene: 8. Germline CDR1 reads SGHRS; CDR2 reads YFSETQ. The chain's CDR3 is CASSSGQGRGEQFF. CDR3 in DNA: TGCGCCAGCAGCTCCGGACAGGGAAGGGGTGAGCAGTTCTTC.

This chain connects TRBV20-1 to TRBJ1-1; D gene ambiguous. The CDR3 has 14 residues. Looked up from germline, CDR1 is DFQATT and CDR2 is SNEGSKA (reference sequence). V gave up 5 bases and J gave up 5 bases, with 18 bases separating them. DNA for the CDR3: TGCAGTGCTCCACCTCAGCGGGAAAATACTGAAGCTTTCTTT. It is translated as CSAPPQRENTEAFF.

V is TRBV5-6 and J is TRBJ1-5, with 9 bases fitting TRBD1. The V gene's germline CDR1 is SGHDT and CDR2 YYEEEE. The CDR3 sequence is 15 residues long. The trim removed 3 bases at V and 4 bases at J, leaving 5 bases unmatched. The DNA of the CDR3 is TGTGCCAGCAGCTCACAGGGGGCTGGGAATCAGCCCCAGCATTTT. Its protein product is CASSSQGAGNQPQHF.

This clonotype was counted only a few times. The V and J genes are TRBV7-2 and TRBJ2-1, with a tentative D call TRBD1 (6 bases). CDR3 length: 16 residues. The V and J ends lost 2 bases and 1 base respectively, with 12 bases between them. Germline CDR1 is SGHTA and CDR2 is FQGNSA. This CDR3 reads CASSLSGTPSYNEQFF. CDR3 DNA sequence: TGTGCCAGCAGCTTATCGGGGACACCGTCCTACAATGAGCAGTTCTTC.

V is TRBV24-1 and J is TRBJ2-1; 7 bases are a match to TRBD2. Trimming at V came to 2 bases and at J to 4 bases, leaving 7 bases not matched to a gene. This CDR3 is 16 amino acids long. Germline V gene lookup returns CDR1 KGHDR and CDR2 SFDVKD. CDR3: CATSDSREAGYNEQFF. The CDR3 DNA follows: TGTGCCACCAGTGATTCGAGGGAAGCGGGGTACAATGAGCAGTTCTTC.

DNA for the CDR3: TGCGCCAGCAGTGAACGGGTCAGTTCCAAAAACATTCAGTACTTC. Translating it yields CASSERVSSKNIQYF. The chain joins TRBV10-2 to TRBJ2-4, with D unclear. Germline V gives CDR1 WSHSY, CDR2 SAAADI. Trimming cost V 3 bases and J 2 bases, with 11 bases left between them. CDR3 length equals 15 residues.

The chain uses TRBV7-2 and TRBJ2-2; D is ambiguous. This CDR3 comprises 13 residues. Germline V gene sequence: CDR1 SGHTA, CDR2 FQGNSA. Trimming stripped 4 bases from V and 5 bases from J, with 8 bases between. CDR3 residues: CASSSTITGELFF. The DNA of the CDR3 is TGTGCCAGCAGCTCCACGATAACCGGGGAGCTGTTTTTT. Looking up the rest from reference TRBV7-2 and TRBJ2-2 gives the full variable domain: GAGVSQSPSNKVTEKGKDVELRCDPISGHTALYWYRQSLGQGLEFLIYFQGNSAPDKSGLPSDRFSAERTGGSVSTLTIQRTQQEDSAVYLCASSSTITGELFFGEGSRLTVL.

This clonotype was recorded a few times. The chain is built from TRBV29-1 and TRBJ2-1, with unresolved D. Per germline, CDR1 SQVTM and CDR2 ANQGSEA. The germline V and J ends were trimmed by 3 bases and 3 bases, with 15 bases remaining between them. The CDR3 spans 15 residues. CDR3 nucleotide sequence: TGCAGCGTTGAGGGCCTAGACGGGCTCTACAATGAGCAGTTCTTC. This codes for CSVEGLDGLYNEQFF.

This clonotype came up many times. The chain is built from TRBV7-2 and TRBJ2-5; maybe TRBD2 (6 bases). Looked up from germline, CDR1 is SGHTA and CDR2 is FQGNSA. Trimming cost V 2 bases and J 3 bases, with 10 bases left between them. The CDR3 extends over 14 amino acids. The CDR3 spells CASSLSREEETQYF. CDR3 DNA sequence: TGTGCCAGCAGCTTATCTAGGGAGGAAGAGACCCAGTACTTC.

This clonotype was counted a few times. This rearrangement joins TRBV7-9 to TRBJ2-1, with D perhaps matching TRBD2 (5 bases). The germline CDR1 and CDR2 sequences are SEHNR and FQNEAQ (reference sequence). The germline V and J ends were trimmed by 10 bases and 5 bases, with 18 bases remaining between them. There are 14 residues in the CDR3. CDR3 region: CANEQWLADNEQFF. CDR3 DNA sequence: TGTGCCAATGAGCAATGGCTAGCAGACAATGAGCAGTTCTTC.

This clonotype was seen at least ten times. The chain is built from TRBV5-1 and TRBJ2-1, with TRBD2 matching 7 bases. The V gene end was trimmed by 3 bases and the J gene end by 6 bases; junction bases not matched to a gene: 3. From germline, CDR1 is SGHRS and CDR2 YFSETQ. CDR3 length equals 13 residues. CDR3 sequence reads: CASSSGGANEQFF. The DNA for the CDR3 is TGCGCCAGCAGCTCGGGAGGTGCCAATGAGCAGTTCTTC.

V usage is TRBV24-1 and J usage is TRBJ2-1; 9 nucleotides align to TRBD2. CDR1 KGHDR and CDR2 SFDVKD come from the germline V gene. Unmatched junction bases numbered 12, after V lost 5 bases and J lost 8 bases. This CDR3 comprises 16 residues. The CDR3 bases are TGTGCCACCAGTGTTGGCGGGAGGGGGGAGACGGATGAGCAGTTCTTC. Its protein product is CATSVGGRGETDEQFF.